This T cell receptor beta chain was sequenced for a study of glioma-infiltrating T cells (TCRdb year 2016). The study in broad terms: Glioma tissue, non-neoplastic brain tissue and matched peripheral blood mononuclear cells were used as sources from which TCR alpha- and beta-chain repertoires were sequenced. To measure how far tissue and blood T-cell populations diverged, each tissue-infiltrating repertoire was compared against the peripheral blood repertoire of the same patient. The paired cohort comprised three low-grade glioma patients, about eight primary glioblastoma patients and three non-glioma patients contributing non-neoplastic brain tissue.

Measured from the cysteine to the phenylalanine, the CDR3 is 14 residues long. Left in the record is the CDR3 DNA by itself, 42 bases read in frame from the first base. The junction shows trimming of 6 bases on V and 2 bases on J, plus 14 bases between the germline ends. The iRepertoire nested amplicon-rescue multiplex PCR (arm-PCR) platform was used to amplify TCR alpha and beta CDR3 regions from RNA. For one-step reverse transcription and amplification, roughly 90-450 ng of tissue mRNA or PBMC total RNA was used as input. After bead purification, a secondary multiplex PCR added Illumina adapters, and libraries were gel-purified between 200 and 400 bp. Libraries carried internal 6-nucleotide barcodes used for demultiplexing. Sequencing of libraries was performed on an Illumina MiSeq with 2x220 or 2x250 nucleotide paired-end reads. On the study's bioinformatics: Paired reads were merged with FLASH 1.2.11 and aligned to the GRCh37 human genome with BWA-MEM before extracting TRA and TRB reads. For V and J assignment, an IMGT-derived reference of cassette sequences and CDR3 motifs that included pseudogenes was used. Reads were translated in three frames, and productive CDR3s were defined as those with a C...FGXG motif and no stop codons. Clonotypes were defined as unique combinations of V-J cassette pair and CDR3 amino acid sequence. Reads were filtered by Hamming distance, thresholded by each sample's sequence error rate in mapped regions. TCRdb applied fastp at Q25 and MiXCR to the public reads, then kept only in-frame beta chains. Duplicate CDR3 protein sequences are folded into a single record with the most common DNA and genes. The authors' filters were not applied to this entry. For this sample there are about 110,000 distinct CDR3 sequences; less than 30% appear just once. The ten most abundant clones make up approximately 35% of the sample.

This clonotype was seen ten or more times. Its antigen has not been determined. Per-nucleotide qualities are absent, and no much larger clonotype sits a single base away. General study outcomes and caveats: Group comparisons were based on small numbers of patients: three non-neoplastic, three low-grade glioma and eight or nine glioblastoma patients. VJ-independent divergence between tissue and blood was below expectation in non-neoplastic patients but above expectation in all gliomas, especially low-grade gliomas. Very few CDR3 sequences were shared between tissue and blood, attributed to high CDR3 diversity and limited sampling.

The source is a human donor with low-grade glioma or glioblastoma, undergoing nonglioma brain surgery, or in good health (not recorded which). Sequencing used glioma tissue, nonneoplastic brain tissue, or PBMCs (not recorded which). This chain joins TRBV12-3 or TRBV12-4 to TRBJ2-7; the D gene is perhaps TRBD1, on 5 matching bases. The bases read TGTGCCAGCAGCCAGGGAAGGTCGGCCTACGAGCAGTACTTC. Translated, this is CASSQGRSAYEQYF.